Presented here are 30 T cell receptor beta chains from one specimen sequenced in a study of blood T cell repertoires in COVID-19. Profiled with immunoSEQ multiplex PCR; TCRdb holds only in-frame clones, not every one. The sample lists roughly 68,000 clones, approximately 78% seen once, with approximately 4% in the top ten. Sequenced sample: PBMCs or T cells enriched from blood (not recorded which). These receptors were collected from a woman aged 40 to 50 with acute COVID-19.

With respect to this clone: The sample has other DNA sequences that encode this CDR3 too. This chain's CDR3 is CASTTSGSYNEQFF. The CDR3, as DNA: TGTGCCAGCACTACTAGCGGGAGCTACAATGAGCAGTTCTTC. The chain couples TRBV6-5 to TRBJ2-1, with TRBD2 identical over 11 bases. This CDR3 spans 14 amino acids. In germline, CDR1 is MNHEY, CDR2 SVGAGI. Germline trimming cut 7 bases from V and 3 bases from J; bases unmatched to any gene: 2.

This clone was picked up one time. CDR3 amino acids: CASSLGGLGGAKNIQYF. The CDR3 DNA reads as TGTGCCAGCAGCTTGGGGGGCTTGGGGGGAGCCAAAAACATTCAGTACTTC. The V call is TRBV5-4, the J call TRBJ2-4; weak D call: TRBD2 (6 bases). V lost 0 bases and J 0 bases, leaving 13 bases between the germline ends. Germline-derived CDR1 and CDR2 are SGHNT and YYREEE (reference sequence). The CDR3 extends over 17 amino acids.

The chain couples TRBV29-1 to TRBJ2-6; TRBD1 agrees at 8 bases. CDR1 is SQVTM, CDR2 ANQGSEA, per germline. CDR3 length equals 16 residues. Losses at the gene ends were 4 bases for V and 1 base for J; bases not matched to a gene: 6. CDR3: CSVGAQGVSGANVLTF. In DNA, the CDR3 is TGCAGCGTTGGGGCACAGGGGGTATCTGGGGCCAACGTCCTGACTTTC.

The chain carries TRBV7-9 and TRBJ2-1; no clear D. In germline, CDR1 is SEHNR, CDR2 FQNEAQ (reference sequence). The germline V and J ends were trimmed by 5 bases and 7 bases, with 18 bases remaining between them. This CDR3 is built from 15 residues. The CDR3 reads CASSLRRVFYNEQFF. The CDR3 nucleotides are TGTGCCAGCAGCCTCCGCCGGGTCTTCTATAATGAGCAGTTCTTC. The variable domain in full, with the rest retrieved from reference TRBV7-9 and TRBJ2-1, is DTGVSQNPRHKITKRGQNVTFRCDPISEHNRLYWYRQTLGQGPEFLTYFQNEAQLEKSRLLSDRFSAERPKGSFSTLEIQRTEQGDSAMYLCASSLRRVFYNEQFFGPGTRLTVL.

On this clone: Other nucleotide sequences in the sample specify the same CDR3. DNA of the CDR3: TGCGCCAGCAGCTTGGAGGCTAGCGGGAGTAGCTACAATGAGCAGTTCTTC. Protein product: CASSLEASGSSYNEQFF. The chain couples TRBV5-1 to TRBJ2-1; 10 nucleotides match TRBD2. V shed 0 bases, J shed 3 bases, and the junction held 6 bases outside the gene matches. This CDR3 is built from 17 residues. Germline V gene data show CDR1 as SGHRS and CDR2 as YFSETQ.

The chain links TRBV19 to TRBJ2-5; 9 nucleotides line up with TRBD1. CDR3 length: 12 amino acids. The germline V gene has CDR1 LNHDA and CDR2 SQIVND (reference sequence). The V and J ends lost 4 bases and 10 bases, in that order; junction bases with no gene match: 4. Written as DNA, the CDR3 is TGTGCCAGTAGTAGGACAGGGGTGGACCAGTACTTC. Translated: CASSRTGVDQYF.

The rearrangement joins TRBV11-2 to TRBJ1-5; 8 nucleotides agree with TRBD1. Unmatched junction bases numbered 12, after V lost 5 bases and J lost 0 bases. The germline CDR1 and CDR2 sequences are SGHAT and FQNNGV. The CDR3 spans 18 residues. This chain's CDR3 is CASSPGTGLIHSNQPQHF. CDR3 coding DNA: TGTGCCAGCAGCCCCGGGACAGGCCTAATCCATAGCAATCAGCCCCAGCATTTT.

V gene TRBV5-1 combines with J gene TRBJ2-1, with a possible D match to TRBD1 (6 bases). Trimming cost V 0 bases and J 8 bases, with 18 bases left between them. The CDR3 loop spans 16 amino acids. CDR1 is SGHRS and CDR2 is YFSETQ in the germline V gene. Here the CDR3 reads CASSLVLGAQGDEQFF. In DNA form, the CDR3 reads TGCGCCAGCAGCTTGGTGTTGGGGGCCCAGGGTGATGAGCAGTTCTTC. Together with reference TRBV5-1 and TRBJ2-1, the CDR3 gives the full variable domain: KAGVTQTPRYLIKTRGQQVTLSCSPISGHRSVSWYQQTPGQGLQFLFEYFSETQRNKGNFPGRFSGRQFSNSRSEMNVSTLELGDSALYLCASSLVLGAQGDEQFFGPGTRLTVL.

The chain employs TRBV24-1 and TRBJ2-5, with 7 bases identical to TRBD2. CDR3 length: 13 amino acids. V was pared by 7 bases and J by 2 bases, with 3 bases of the junction left unmatched. Germline CDR1 is KGHDR and CDR2 is SFDVKD. CDR3 DNA sequence: TGTGCCACCAGCAGCGGGATTCAAGAGACCCAGTACTTC. Its protein product is CATSSGIQETQYF.

The gene calls are TRBV5-8 and TRBJ2-2; possibly TRBD1 for D (6 bases). The CDR3 loop spans 15 amino acids. The V gene's germline CDR1 is SGHTS and CDR2 YDEGEE. With 4 bases removed from V and 2 bases from J, the gap between germline ends came to 12 bases. This chain's CDR3 is CASSQGQRNTGELFF. In DNA form, the CDR3 reads TGTGCCAGCAGCCAAGGACAGAGAAACACCGGGGAGCTGTTTTTT.

The chain carries TRBV2 and TRBJ2-7, with 8 bases lining up with TRBD1. V gave up 8 bases and J gave up 6 bases; unmatched junction bases: 6. Germline V CDR1 and CDR2: SNHLY, FYNNEI. CDR3 length: 12 residues. In DNA form, the CDR3 reads TGTGCCAGCGGGGGGACAGGTCGCGAGCAGTACTTC. Protein sequence: CASGGTGREQYF.

This clone was seen a few times. J is TRBJ1-4 and V is TRBV24-1, with no clear D. The CDR3 consists of 15 residues. The germline V gene has CDR1 KGHDR and CDR2 SFDVKD. Trimming removed 4 bases at V and 3 bases at J, with 11 bases between. The chain's CDR3 is CATSEASGANEKLFF. DNA of the CDR3: TGTGCCACCAGTGAGGCTTCTGGTGCTAATGAAAAACTGTTTTTT.

This chain uses TRBV13 with TRBJ1-2; D may be TRBD1 (6 bases). V was clipped by 5 bases and J by 4 bases, with 17 bases between them. This CDR3 contains 15 residues. Per the germline V gene, CDR1 is PRHDT and CDR2 is FYEKMQ (reference sequence). The CDR3 here is CASSTNRVEVYGYTF. In DNA, the CDR3 is TGTGCCAGCAGCACCAACAGGGTGGAGGTCTATGGCTACACCTTC. The full variable domain, rest sourced from reference TRBV13 and TRBJ1-2, is AAGVIQSPRHLIKEKRETATLKCYPIPRHDTVYWYQQGPGQDPQFLISFYEKMQSDKGSIPDRFSAQQFSDYHSELNMSSLELGDSALYFCASSTNRVEVYGYTFGSGTRLTVV.

V is TRBV6-6 and J is TRBJ2-7; the match to TRBD1 covers 7 bases. Germline CDR1 MNHNY, CDR2 SVGAGI (reference sequence). The CDR3 loop spans 15 amino acids. J gave up 2 bases and V 4 bases, and 8 bases lay outside the gene matches. Written as DNA, the CDR3 is TGTGCCAGCAGTTTTACTTCGACAGGGCCCTACGAGCAGTACTTC. Amino acid sequence: CASSFTSTGPYEQYF.

This sequence joins TRBV7-9 and TRBJ2-7, with 8 bases that match TRBD1. Looked up from germline, CDR1 is SEHNR and CDR2 is FQNEAQ (reference sequence). CDR3 length: 15 amino acids. Trimming at V came to 3 bases and at J to 6 bases, leaving 10 bases not matched to a gene. The CDR3 sequence: CASSFGQGVLSEQYF. The CDR3 nucleotides are TGTGCCAGCAGCTTCGGACAGGGTGTTTTGAGCGAGCAGTACTTC.

CDR3 sequence (DNA): TGTGCCAGCAGCCAGGACAGGGGCGACAATGAGCAGTTCTTC. Protein: CASSQDRGDNEQFF. This chain links TRBV11-3 with TRBJ2-1; 9 bases are shared with TRBD1. This CDR3 has 14 amino acids. V lost 5 bases, J lost 5 bases, and 4 bases stayed unmatched. Germline lookup yields CDR1 SGHNT and CDR2 YENEEA.

The J gene is TRBJ2-3, the V gene TRBV7-2; perhaps TRBD1 as D (6 bases). From germline, CDR1 is SGHTA and CDR2 FQGNSA. Trimming pared 5 bases from V and 7 bases from J, leaving 10 bases between. The CDR3 runs 12 residues. The CDR3 region has the DNA TGTGCCAGCAGCCACAGGGAGCATACGCAGTATTTT. This gives the protein CASSHREHTQYF.

The chain is built from TRBV3-1 (or the pseudogene TRBV3-2) and TRBJ1-2; D gene uncertain. The CDR3 is 15 residues long. CDR1 and CDR2 (germline): LGHDT, YNNKEL (reference sequence). V lost 4 bases to trimming and J lost 2 bases, with 14 bases between them. CDR3 sequence: CASSPQLGGNYGYTF. The CDR3 DNA is TGTGCCAGCAGCCCCCAATTGGGCGGGAACTATGGCTACACCTTC.

V is TRBV15 and J is TRBJ2-1; D might be TRBD2 (5 bases). V was shortened by 1 base and J by 2 bases, with 15 bases between the two germline ends. The CDR3 is 17 amino acids. Germline V lookup: CDR1 LNHNV, CDR2 YYDKDF (reference sequence). CDR3 sequence: CATSRGMSSAAYNEQFF. CDR3 bases: TGTGCCACCAGCAGAGGAATGAGTAGCGCTGCCTACAATGAGCAGTTCTTC.

The rearrangement uses TRBV28 and TRBJ2-1; TRBD2 is a possible D gene (5 bases). Per the germline V gene, CDR1 is MDHEN and CDR2 is SYDVKM. The germline V and J ends were trimmed by 6 bases and 0 bases, with 9 bases remaining between them. This CDR3 comprises 14 residues. DNA of the CDR3: TGTGCCAGCAGCGGAGGAAGCTCCTACAATGAGCAGTTCTTC. It is translated as CASSGGSSYNEQFF.

The CDR3 loop reads CASSSGTGAYEQFF. The CDR3 coding sequence is TGTGCCAGCAGCTCCGGGACAGGGGCTTATGAGCAGTTCTTC. V usage is TRBV5-8 and J usage is TRBJ2-1; 10 nucleotides match TRBD1. The V segment lost 3 bases and the J segment 8 bases; nucleotides outside the gene matches: 5. Per the germline V gene, CDR1 is SGHTS and CDR2 is YDEGEE. The CDR3 has 14 residues.

J is TRBJ2-1 and V is TRBV3-1 (or the pseudogene TRBV3-2), with 8 bases lining up with TRBD2. The CDR3 has 13 amino acids. V lost 6 bases to trimming and J lost 7 bases; unmatched junction nucleotides: 5. Per germline, CDR1 LGHDT and CDR2 YNNKEL (reference sequence). CDR3 bases: TGTGCCAGCAGGGAGATAGCGGGGAATGAGCAGTTCTTC. This codes for CASREIAGNEQFF.

This chain joins TRBV27 and TRBJ2-1, with D perhaps TRBD2 (6 bases). The CDR3 is 14 amino acids. Trimming took off 6 bases at V and 0 bases at J, with 9 bases between the two ends. Germline CDR1 reads MNHEY; CDR2 reads SMNVEV (reference sequence). In nucleotides, the CDR3 is TGTGCCAGCAGGGAGGGGAGCTCCTACAATGAGCAGTTCTTC. Amino acids: CASREGSSYNEQFF.

The genes are TRBV5-4 and TRBJ2-3; tentative D call: TRBD1 (6 bases). The CDR3 extends over 14 amino acids. Trimming shortened V by 3 bases and J by 2 bases, and 10 bases separated the two germline ends. Germline V gene lookup returns CDR1 SGHNT and CDR2 YYREEE (reference sequence). CDR3 bases: TGTGCCAGCAGCTGGGGACACCACACAGATACGCAGTATTTT. Its protein product is CASSWGHHTDTQYF. Supplemented by reference TRBV5-4 and TRBJ2-3, the full variable domain reads ETGVTQSPTHLIKTRGQQVTLRCSSQSGHNTVSWYQQALGQGPQFIFQYYREEENGRGNFPPRFSGLQFPNYSSELNVNALELDDSALYLCASSWGHHTDTQYFGPGTRLTVL.

The genes are TRBV14 and TRBJ2-1; perhaps TRBD1 as D (6 bases). Trimming stripped 2 bases from V and 6 bases from J, with 17 bases between. CDR3 length: 16 residues. Germline CDR1 is SGHDN and CDR2 is FVKESK. CDR3 protein: CASSQPGDRSGNEQFF. The DNA of the CDR3 is TGTGCCAGCAGCCAACCAGGGGACCGCAGTGGCAATGAGCAGTTCTTC.

This chain connects TRBV28 to TRBJ2-5, with TRBD1 matching 10 bases. Germline trimming cut 6 bases from V and 4 bases from J; bases unmatched to any gene: 11. The germline CDR1 and CDR2 sequences are MDHEN and SYDVKM. The CDR3 totals 16 residues. The chain's CDR3 is CASRAWDRGIPETQYF. For the CDR3, the DNA is TGTGCCAGCAGGGCCTGGGACAGGGGAATCCCAGAGACCCAGTACTTC.

This clone has a handful of counts. The gene calls are TRBV24-1 and TRBJ1-2; D uncertain. Looked up from germline, CDR1 is KGHDR and CDR2 is SFDVKD. The V end was cut by 4 bases, the J end by 4 bases, with 9 bases between. This CDR3 is built from 13 residues. CDR3: CATSDLGGYGYTF. Here the CDR3 DNA reads TGTGCCACCAGTGACTTAGGAGGCTATGGCTACACCTTC.

J is TRBJ2-7 and V is TRBV11-2, with D maybe TRBD1 (7 bases). From germline, CDR1 is SGHAT and CDR2 FQNNGV. Trimming took 1 base from V and 2 from J, leaving 12 bases between them. This CDR3 spans 15 amino acids. The CDR3 loop is CASSLGPRGAYEQYV. The DNA for the CDR3 is TGTGCCAGCAGCTTAGGCCCCAGGGGGGCCTACGAGCAGTACGTC.

J is TRBJ1-6 and V is TRBV3-1 (or the pseudogene TRBV3-2); possible D gene TRBD1, 6 bases. The CDR3 runs 14 residues. Germline V gives CDR1 LGHDT, CDR2 YNNKEL (reference sequence). Trimming took off 4 bases at V and 5 bases at J, with 9 bases between the two ends. This CDR3 is CASSPGVDNSPLHF. The CDR3 DNA is TGTGCCAGCAGCCCAGGGGTTGATAATTCACCCCTCCACTTT.

The chain recombines TRBV12-3 or TRBV12-4 with TRBJ1-1, with 7 positions matching TRBD1. J gave up 10 bases and V 5 bases, and 10 bases lay outside the gene matches. This CDR3 region has 13 residues. CDR3 coding DNA: TGTGCCAGCAGTGCTAAACAGGGGATCGGAGCTTTCTTT. It yields the protein CASSAKQGIGAFF.